This T cell receptor (beta chain) is drawn from a study of cytomegalovirus exposure and HLA in healthy donors. Regarding the study as a whole: Investigators reported 150 to 200 TCR beta chains as tied to cytomegalovirus. Most TCR beta V segments were productive about 90% or about 30% of the time in an earlier analysis.

This CDR3 has 15 residues. Germline V gene sequence: CDR1 LGHNA, CDR2 YNFKEQ. The V end was cut by 5 bases, the J end by 1 base, with 11 bases between. Comments on this clone: Its antigen remains unidentified.

PCR used 60 Vbeta primers and 13 Jbeta primers. Libraries were prepared by immunoSEQ multiplex PCR; TCRdb keeps only in-frame clonotypes and omits some of them. This table holds 50,000 or so clones. This receptor was obtained from a man aged 50 to 59 in good health and CMV-seropositive. The chain employs TRBV4-2 and TRBJ2-2; possible D gene TRBD2, 5 bases. Material for sequencing was PBMCs. CDR3 amino acids: CASSTREKNTGELFF. The CDR3 DNA reads as TGTGCCAGCAGCACCCGGGAAAAGAACACCGGGGAGCTGTTTTTT.